This T cell receptor (beta chain) stems from a study of identical twins. Trimming removed 1 base from V and 4 bases from J; junction bases left unmatched: 9. The CDR3 has 17 amino acids. Germline-derived CDR1 and CDR2 are DFQATT and SNEGSKA (reference sequence). MiXCR, applied by TCRdb to the 5' RACE reads, yields one record per CDR3 protein. The sample includes approximately 210,000 distinct CDR3 sequences, roughly a tenth seen only once; the top ten take 5% to 5.5%. The table lists this clonotype with a few counts. This chain connects TRBV20-1 to TRBJ2-3; 12 nucleotides line up with TRBD2. Sequencing input: memory (CD45RO+) T cells sorted from blood. The sequence came from a woman under 30 in good health. The CDR3 DNA is TGCAGTGCTAGAGGGGCGAGACTAGCGGGAGTTGCAGATACGCAGTATTTT. This gives the protein CSARGARLAGVADTQYF.